This TCR beta chain was recovered during a study of blood T cells in healthy people across ages. There were healthy Caucasian individuals from Russia, aged 6 to 90, serving as donors. Each sample gave at least 6 million isolated PBMCs. Germline V CDR1 and CDR2: SGDLS, YYNGEE. The V end was cut by 4 bases, the J end by 4 bases, with 12 bases between. This CDR3 region has 14 residues. This clonotype was recorded only once. With a J-beta primer mix and a sample-barcoded 5' primer, a second PCR ran about 6 to 11 cycles. TCRdb analysed the 5' RACE reads with MiXCR anew, one entry per CDR3 protein. The sample carries approximately 2,000,000 distinct CDR3 sequences, about two fifths recorded once.

The rearrangement links TRBV9 to TRBJ1-3, with a possible D match to TRBD1 (5 bases). This receptor was taken from a human donor in good health. Sequenced material: blood. CDR3 DNA: TGTGCCAGCAGCCCTTGGGGCGGGGGAAACACCATATATTTT. This codes for CASSPWGGGNTIYF.